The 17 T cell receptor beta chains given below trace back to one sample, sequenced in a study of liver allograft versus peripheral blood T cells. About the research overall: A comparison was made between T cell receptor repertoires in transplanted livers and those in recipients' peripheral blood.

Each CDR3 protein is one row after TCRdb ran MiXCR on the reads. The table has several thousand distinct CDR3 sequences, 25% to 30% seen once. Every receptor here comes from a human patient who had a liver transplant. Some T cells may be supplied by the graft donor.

The CDR3 bases are TGTGCCAGCAGTCCCGGGCTAGCGGGGGAAACAGATACGCAGTATTTT. It translates to CASSPGLAGETDTQYF. The chain links TRBV6-5 to TRBJ2-3; 10 bases match TRBD2. This CDR3 contains 16 residues. The V and J ends lost 5 bases and 3 bases, in that order; junction bases with no gene match: 8. Germline lookup yields CDR1 MNHEY and CDR2 SVGAGI.

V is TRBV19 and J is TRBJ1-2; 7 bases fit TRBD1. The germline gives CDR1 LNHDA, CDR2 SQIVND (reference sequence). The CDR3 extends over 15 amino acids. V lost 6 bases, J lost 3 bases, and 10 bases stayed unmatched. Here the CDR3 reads CASRIPTGADYGYTF. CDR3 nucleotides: TGTGCCAGTAGAATTCCTACAGGGGCGGACTATGGCTACACCTTC. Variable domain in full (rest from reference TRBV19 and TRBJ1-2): DGGITQSPKYLFRKEGQNVTLSCEQNLNHDAMYWYRQDPGQGLRLIYYSQIVNDFQKGDIAEGYSVSREKKESFPLTVTSAQKNPTAFYLCASRIPTGADYGYTFGSGTRLTVV.

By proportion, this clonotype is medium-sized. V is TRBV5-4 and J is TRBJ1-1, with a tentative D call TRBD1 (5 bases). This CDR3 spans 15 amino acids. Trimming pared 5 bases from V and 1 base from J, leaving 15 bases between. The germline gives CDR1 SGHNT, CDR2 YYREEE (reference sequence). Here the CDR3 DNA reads TGTGCCAGCAGTTTACCGGGGGACGGGAACACTGAAGCTTTCTTT. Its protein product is CASSLPGDGNTEAFF. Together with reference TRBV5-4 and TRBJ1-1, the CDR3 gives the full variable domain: ETGVTQSPTHLIKTRGQQVTLRCSSQSGHNTVSWYQQALGQGPQFIFQYYREEENGRGNFPPRFSGLQFPNYSSELNVNALELDDSALYLCASSLPGDGNTEAFFGQGTRLTVV.

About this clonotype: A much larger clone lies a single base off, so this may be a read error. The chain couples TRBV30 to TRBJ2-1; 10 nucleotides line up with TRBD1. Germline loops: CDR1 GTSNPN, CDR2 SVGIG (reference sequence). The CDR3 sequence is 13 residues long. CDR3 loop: CASTGDRGNEQLF. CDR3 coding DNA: TGTGCCAGTACCGGGGACAGGGGTAATGAGCAGTTATTC.

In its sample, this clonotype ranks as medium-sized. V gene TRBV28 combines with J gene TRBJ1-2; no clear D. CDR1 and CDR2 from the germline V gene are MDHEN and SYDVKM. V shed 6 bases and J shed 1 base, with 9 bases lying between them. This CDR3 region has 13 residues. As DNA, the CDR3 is TGTGCCAGCAGGCCCGGGATTAACTATGGCTACACCTTC. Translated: CASRPGINYGYTF.

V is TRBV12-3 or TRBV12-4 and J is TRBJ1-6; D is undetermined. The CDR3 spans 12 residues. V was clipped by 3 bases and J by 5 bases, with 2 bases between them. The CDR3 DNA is TGTGCCAGCAGTTTGGATAATTCACCCCTCCACTTT. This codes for CASSLDNSPLHF.

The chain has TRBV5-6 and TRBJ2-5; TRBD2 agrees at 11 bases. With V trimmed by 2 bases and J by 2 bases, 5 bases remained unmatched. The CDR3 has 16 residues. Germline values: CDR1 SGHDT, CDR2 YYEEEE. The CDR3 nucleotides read TGTGCCAGCAGCTTTGGGACTAGCGGAGGACAAGAGACCCAGTACTTC. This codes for CASSFGTSGGQETQYF.

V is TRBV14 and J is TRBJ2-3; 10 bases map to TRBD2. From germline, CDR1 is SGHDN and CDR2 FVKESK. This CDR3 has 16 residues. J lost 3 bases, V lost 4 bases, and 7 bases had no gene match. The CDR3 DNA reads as TGTGCCAGCAGCCCTCTAGCGGGAGCCCGGACAGATACGCAGTATTTT. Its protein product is CASSPLAGARTDTQYF.

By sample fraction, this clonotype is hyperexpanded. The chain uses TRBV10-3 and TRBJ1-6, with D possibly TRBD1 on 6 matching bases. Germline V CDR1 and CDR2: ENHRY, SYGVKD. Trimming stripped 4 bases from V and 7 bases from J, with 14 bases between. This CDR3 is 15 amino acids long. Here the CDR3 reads CAISGQTGENSPLHF. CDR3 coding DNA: TGTGCCATCAGTGGCCAGACAGGAGAGAATTCACCCCTCCACTTT.

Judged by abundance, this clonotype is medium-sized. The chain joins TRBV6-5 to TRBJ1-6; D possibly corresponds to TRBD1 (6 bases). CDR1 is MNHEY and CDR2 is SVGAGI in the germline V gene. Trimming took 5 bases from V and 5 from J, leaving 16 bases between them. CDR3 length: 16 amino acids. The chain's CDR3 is CASSGGHSLNNSPLHF. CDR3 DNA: TGTGCCAGCAGTGGGGGACATTCCTTGAATAATTCACCCCTCCACTTT.

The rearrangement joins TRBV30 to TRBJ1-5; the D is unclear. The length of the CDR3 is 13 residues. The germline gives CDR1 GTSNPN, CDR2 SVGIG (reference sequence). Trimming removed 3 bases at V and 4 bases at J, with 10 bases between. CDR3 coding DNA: TGTGCCTGGAGGGGCGGTCTAAATCAGCCCCAGCATTTT. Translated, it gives CAWRGGLNQPQHF.

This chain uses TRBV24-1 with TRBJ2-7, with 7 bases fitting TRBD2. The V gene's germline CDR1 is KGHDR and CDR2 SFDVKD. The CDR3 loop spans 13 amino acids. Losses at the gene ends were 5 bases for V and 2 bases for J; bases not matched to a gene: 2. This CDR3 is CATSGGGAYEQYF. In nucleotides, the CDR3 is TGTGCCACCAGTGGTGGGGGGGCCTACGAGCAGTACTTC.

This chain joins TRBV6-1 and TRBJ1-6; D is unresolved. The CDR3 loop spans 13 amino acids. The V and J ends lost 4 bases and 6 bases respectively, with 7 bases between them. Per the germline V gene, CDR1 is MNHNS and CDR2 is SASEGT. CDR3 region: CASSGQPNSPLHF. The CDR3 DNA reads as TGTGCCAGCAGTGGGCAGCCTAATTCACCCCTCCACTTT.

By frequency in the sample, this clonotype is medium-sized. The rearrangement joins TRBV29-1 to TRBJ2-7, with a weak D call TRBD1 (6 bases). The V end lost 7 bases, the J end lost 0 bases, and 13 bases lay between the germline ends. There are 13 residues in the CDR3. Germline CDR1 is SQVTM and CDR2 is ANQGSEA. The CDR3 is CSGQESNSYEQYF. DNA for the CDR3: TGCAGCGGACAGGAAAGTAACTCCTACGAGCAGTACTTC.

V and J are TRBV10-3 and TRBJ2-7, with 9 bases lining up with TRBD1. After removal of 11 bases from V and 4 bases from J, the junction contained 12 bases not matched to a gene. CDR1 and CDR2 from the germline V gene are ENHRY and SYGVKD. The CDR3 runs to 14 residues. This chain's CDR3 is CAVSRDRDKYEQYF. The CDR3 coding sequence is TGTGCCGTATCACGGGACAGGGATAAGTACGAGCAGTACTTC.

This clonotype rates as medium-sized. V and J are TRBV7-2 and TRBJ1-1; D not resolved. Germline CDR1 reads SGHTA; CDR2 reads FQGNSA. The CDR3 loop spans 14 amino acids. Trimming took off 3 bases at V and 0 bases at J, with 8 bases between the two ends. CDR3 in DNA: TGTGCCAGCAGCTTCCGAAACTTGAACACTGAAGCTTTCTTT. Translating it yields CASSFRNLNTEAFF.

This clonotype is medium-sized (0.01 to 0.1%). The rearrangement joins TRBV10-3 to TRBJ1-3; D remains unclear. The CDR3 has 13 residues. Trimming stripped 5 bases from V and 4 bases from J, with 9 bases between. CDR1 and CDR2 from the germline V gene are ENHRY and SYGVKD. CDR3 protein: CAISRTGGNTIYF. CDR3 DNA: TGTGCCATCAGTAGGACCGGGGGAAACACCATATATTTT.